A single sample gave rise to the 19 T cell receptor beta chains below, sequenced in a study of preoperative IRX-2 immunotherapy in early breast cancer. Here immunoSEQ multiplex PCR was the method, and the copy in TCRdb shows in-frame clones only, minus some. The sample consists of 30,000 to 45,000 clones, around four fifths of them appearing once. The treatment: preoperative locoregional IRX-2 cytokine immunotherapy. This material consisted of lymph node tissue, taken after IRX-2 immunotherapy. Receptors originate from a human donor with breast cancer.

The V and J genes are TRBV5-1 and TRBJ2-3; 10 bases align to TRBD2. V dropped 3 bases and J dropped 4; count of bases not matched to a gene: 5. CDR3 size: 15 residues. Per germline, CDR1 SGHRS and CDR2 YFSETQ. In DNA, the CDR3 is TGCGCCAGCAGCTCTGGACTAGCGGAGCCAGATACGCAGTATTTT. Translating it yields CASSSGLAEPDTQYF.

The gene calls are TRBV11-3 and TRBJ2-2; no clear D. Per the germline V gene, CDR1 is SGHNT and CDR2 is YENEEA. V lost 5 bases and J lost 2, with 9 bases in between. The CDR3 consists of 14 residues. The CDR3 loop reads CASSTGSNTGELFF. The CDR3 coding sequence is TGTGCCAGCAGCACCGGGTCCAACACCGGGGAGCTGTTTTTT.

The chain is built from TRBV7-8 and TRBJ1-2; no definite D call. The germline V gene has CDR1 SGHVS and CDR2 FQNEAQ. V shed 0 bases and J shed 3 bases, with 5 bases lying between them. The length of the CDR3 is 13 residues. CDR3 region: CASSLAPYYGYTF. The CDR3 nucleotides are TGTGCCAGCAGCTTAGCCCCTTACTATGGCTACACCTTC.

This rearrangement joins TRBV10-2 to TRBJ2-5; D uncertain. Germline V CDR1 and CDR2: WSHSY, SAAADI. V gave up 8 bases and J gave up 0 bases, with 7 bases separating them. This CDR3 is built from 12 residues. The CDR3 loop is CASSANQETQYF. The CDR3 DNA is TGCGCCAGCTCGGCAAACCAAGAGACCCAGTACTTC.

The rearrangement links TRBV25-1 to TRBJ1-1; 8 bases align to TRBD1. Germline V gives CDR1 MGHDK, CDR2 SYGVNS. V was clipped by 2 bases and J by 4 bases; unmatched bases: 0. The CDR3 extends over 13 amino acids. In DNA form, the CDR3 reads TGTGCCAGCAGTGAAACAGGGGGCACTGAAGCTTTCTTT. Amino acid sequence: CASSETGGTEAFF.

V gene TRBV7-1 combines with J gene TRBJ2-7; 7 positions match TRBD1. TRBV7-1 is an ORF, with its function uncertain. V lost 5 bases to trimming and J lost 3 bases; unmatched junction nucleotides: 13. There are 16 residues in the CDR3. The CDR3 protein is CASSPPPGQDYYEQYF. As DNA, the CDR3 is TGTGCCAGCAGCCCTCCACCCGGACAGGATTACTACGAGCAGTACTTC.

The genes are TRBV5-3 and TRBJ1-1, with D perhaps TRBD1 (5 bases). TRBV5-3 is known as an ORF, though its function is uncertain. The CDR3 length is 15 residues. Trimming left V 0 bases short and J 1 base short, with 10 bases between. The CDR3 coding sequence is TGTGCCAGAAGCTTGGAGGACAAGGGGAACACTGAAGCTTTCTTT. This codes for CARSLEDKGNTEAFF.

The rearrangement joins TRBV6-8 to TRBJ1-1, with 7 bases that match TRBD1. V gave up 5 bases and J gave up 1 base; unmatched junction bases: 7. Germline V gene sequence: CDR1 MNHGY, CDR2 SAAAGT. The CDR3 runs 15 residues. The CDR3 spells CASSDQGVWNTEAFF. The CDR3 nucleotides read TGTGCCAGCAGTGACCAGGGGGTCTGGAACACTGAAGCTTTCTTT.

V is TRBV6-8 and J is TRBJ2-3; possible D gene TRBD2, 6 bases. Trimming shortened V by 4 bases and J by 1 base, and 9 bases separated the two germline ends. Germline values: CDR1 MNHGY, CDR2 SAAAGT. The CDR3 covers 14 residues. The CDR3: CASSFGGGTDTQYF. The CDR3, as DNA: TGTGCCAGCAGTTTCGGCGGGGGCACAGATACGCAGTATTTT.

The chain joins TRBV7-1 to TRBJ1-1; D unresolved. TRBV7-1 is an ORF, with its function uncertain. V shed 4 bases and J shed 4 bases, with 10 bases lying between them. This CDR3 is built from 13 residues. The CDR3: CASSFGGVTEAFF. The CDR3 nucleotides are TGTGCCAGCAGCTTCGGCGGGGTCACTGAAGCTTTCTTT.

The chain has TRBV19 and TRBJ1-6; the D is unclear. The V end lost 2 bases, the J end lost 7 bases, and 9 bases lay between the germline ends. The CDR3 length is 14 residues. From germline, CDR1 is LNHDA and CDR2 SQIVND (reference sequence). The CDR3: CASSIQVLNSPLHF. CDR3 DNA: TGTGCCAGTAGTATACAGGTCCTAAATTCACCCCTCCACTTT.

This clone was recorded a few times. The rearrangement links TRBV11-3 to TRBJ1-5; tentative D call: TRBD1 (6 bases). V lost 3 bases and J lost 0, with 12 bases in between. This CDR3 has 16 amino acids. Germline V gene lookup returns CDR1 SGHNT and CDR2 YENEEA. The CDR3 coding sequence is TGTGCCAGCAGCTTGGGTTCAGGGGCTAGCAATCAGCCCCAGCATTTT. Translating gives CASSLGSGASNQPQHF.

The chain carries TRBV19 and TRBJ1-2; D remains ambiguous. The germline gives CDR1 LNHDA, CDR2 SQIVND (reference sequence). The V gene lost 5 bases and the J gene lost 8 bases, with 15 bases spanning the gap. The CDR3 runs to 13 residues. CDR3 in amino acids: CASSPGSPKGYTF. In DNA, the CDR3 is TGTGCCAGTAGTCCCGGGTCCCCAAAGGGCTACACCTTC.

CDR3 protein: CASSQGLGNTEAFF. The DNA of the CDR3 is TGTGCCAGCTCACAAGGTCTAGGGAACACTGAAGCTTTCTTT. This rearrangement joins TRBV18 to TRBJ1-1; D unclear. The germline V gene has CDR1 KGHSH and CDR2 LQKENI. This CDR3 region has 14 residues. The V end lost 4 bases, the J end lost 1 base, and 10 bases lay between the germline ends.

This rearrangement joins TRBV5-1 to TRBJ1-5; D uncertain. Per the germline V gene, CDR1 is SGHRS and CDR2 is YFSETQ. This CDR3 comprises 14 residues. V was pared by 4 bases and J by 6 bases, with 14 bases between. The CDR3 DNA reads as TGCGCCAGCAGCCCTGGAGAGTCAGGTCAGCCCCAGCATTTT. Translation: CASSPGESGQPQHF. The whole variable domain, remainder taken from reference TRBV5-1 and TRBJ1-5, is KAGVTQTPRYLIKTRGQQVTLSCSPISGHRSVSWYQQTPGQGLQFLFEYFSETQRNKGNFPGRFSGRQFSNSRSEMNVSTLELGDSALYLCASSPGESGQPQHFGDGTRLSIL.

The V and J genes are TRBV18 and TRBJ1-6; D is unclear. The V gene lost 2 bases and the J gene lost 8 bases, with 19 bases spanning the gap. Germline lookup yields CDR1 KGHSH and CDR2 LQKENI. This CDR3 spans 17 amino acids. CDR3 amino acids: CASSPGQARLTDSPLHF. The DNA for the CDR3 is TGTGCCAGCTCACCAGGGCAGGCCCGGCTAACGGATTCACCCCTCCACTTT.

The chain carries TRBV5-1 and TRBJ1-1; D remains ambiguous. V lost 4 bases to trimming and J lost 2 bases, with 15 bases between them. Germline-derived CDR1 and CDR2 are SGHRS and YFSETQ. This CDR3 spans 15 amino acids. The CDR3 DNA follows: TGCGCCAGCAGCCCGGGCCCCTCAGTCAACACTGAAGCTTTCTTT. Encoded protein: CASSPGPSVNTEAFF.

This clone was detected only a few times. V and J are TRBV6-8 and TRBJ1-6, with no clear D. The CDR3 covers 17 residues. The germline gives CDR1 MNHGY, CDR2 SAAAGT. Trimming removed 6 bases at V and 0 bases at J, with 15 bases between. This CDR3 is CASSSTDLSSYNSPLHF. The CDR3 nucleotides are TGTGCCAGCAGCTCTACAGACCTGAGCTCCTATAATTCACCCCTCCACTTT.

The genes are TRBV10-2 and TRBJ2-2; 10 bases agree with TRBD1. This CDR3 comprises 16 residues. Germline CDR1 and CDR2: WSHSY and SAAADI. V shed 4 bases and J 4 bases; nucleotides not matched to a gene: 6. Here the CDR3 reads CASSVGTGVGTGELFF. The CDR3 nucleotides read TGCGCCAGCAGTGTGGGGACAGGGGTCGGCACCGGGGAGCTGTTTTTT.